These 13 T cell receptor beta chains came from one sample sequenced in a study of blood T cell repertoires in COVID-19. The protocol was immunoSEQ multiplex PCR, while the TCRdb copy is restricted to in-frame clones and leaves out a portion. The table has 150,000 or so clones, 80% to 90% seen once; the top ten hold roughly 12%. The sample consisted of peripheral blood. Receptors were obtained from a man aged 18-30 years with COVID-19, enrolled during active disease.

V and J are TRBV7-9 and TRBJ2-7; TRBD2 matches 8 bases. CDR1 is SEHNR, CDR2 FQNEAQ, per germline (reference sequence). V was clipped by 0 bases and J by 3 bases; unmatched bases: 1. The CDR3 runs to 14 residues. The chain's CDR3 is CASSLAGTSYEQYF. CDR3 DNA sequence: TGTGCCAGCAGCTTAGCCGGGACTAGCTACGAGCAGTACTTC.

CDR3 loop: CASSRDRMNQPQHF. CDR3 in DNA: TGTGCCAGCAGCCGGGACAGAATGAATCAGCCCCAGCATTTT. The chain recombines TRBV7-9 with TRBJ1-5; 7 nucleotides agree with TRBD1. After removal of 5 bases from V and 4 bases from J, the junction contained 5 bases not matched to a gene. The CDR3 runs to 14 residues. Germline V gene data show CDR1 as SEHNR and CDR2 as FQNEAQ (reference sequence). The full variable domain, its missing parts supplied by reference TRBV7-9 and TRBJ1-5, is DTGVSQNPRHKITKRGQNVTFRCDPISEHNRLYWYRQTLGQGPEFLTYFQNEAQLEKSRLLSDRFSAERPKGSFSTLEIQRTEQGDSAMYLCASSRDRMNQPQHFGDGTRLSIL.

The chain has TRBV30 and TRBJ2-7, with no clear D. V was pared by 2 bases and J by 4 bases, with 9 bases between. CDR1 GTSNPN and CDR2 SVGIG come from the germline V gene (reference sequence). This CDR3 region has 12 residues. CDR3 region: CAWSPLSYEQYF. The CDR3 nucleotides are TGTGCCTGGAGTCCTTTATCTTACGAGCAGTACTTC. The variable domain in full, completed from reference TRBV30 and TRBJ2-7, reads SQTIHQWPATLVQPVGSPLSLECTVEGTSNPNLYWYRQAAGRGLQLLFYSVGIGQISSEVPQNLSASRPQDRQFILSSKKLLLSDSGFYLCAWSPLSYEQYFGPGTRLTVT.

This rearrangement joins TRBV5-4 to TRBJ2-1; 9 nucleotides align to TRBD2. There are 15 residues in the CDR3. Germline V gene lookup returns CDR1 SGHNT and CDR2 YYREEE (reference sequence). With 0 bases clipped from V and 4 bases from J, the junction kept 2 bases outside the gene matches. The CDR3 nucleotides are TGTGCCAGCAGCTTGGGGACTAGCGCGTACAATGAGCAGTTCTTC. It encodes CASSLGTSAYNEQFF.

The chain combines TRBV7-9 with TRBJ2-6, with 9 bases identical to TRBD1. There are 17 residues in the CDR3. CDR1 and CDR2 (germline): SEHNR, FQNEAQ (reference sequence). The junction had 4 bases not matched to a gene; V was cut back by 3 bases and J by 1 base. The CDR3 DNA is TGTGCCAGCAGCTTCACAGGGGGCGCTTCTGGGGCCAACGTCCTGACTTTC. Amino acids: CASSFTGGASGANVLTF.

The V and J genes are TRBV3-1 (or the pseudogene TRBV3-2) and TRBJ1-5, with D unresolved. Germline V gene lookup returns CDR1 LGHDT and CDR2 YNNKEL (reference sequence). V was shortened by 1 base and J by 3 bases, with 4 bases between the two germline ends. This CDR3 contains 13 residues. Written as DNA, the CDR3 is TGTGCCAGCAGCCAAGCTCCCAATCAGCCCCAGCATTTT. This codes for CASSQAPNQPQHF.

The chain links TRBV5-4 to TRBJ1-2, with 7 bases lining up with TRBD1. The junction had 9 bases not matched to a gene; V was cut back by 0 bases and J by 1 base. Germline V gene lookup returns CDR1 SGHNT and CDR2 YYREEE (reference sequence). The CDR3 is made up of 17 amino acids. CDR3 DNA: TGTGCCAGCAGCTTGGCTCGGACAGGACCTTTTAACTATGGCTACACCTTC. It translates to CASSLARTGPFNYGYTF.

J is TRBJ2-7 and V is TRBV6-5, with 8 nucleotides matching TRBD1. V shed 0 bases, J shed 3 bases, and the junction held 4 bases outside the gene matches. CDR3 length equals 15 residues. CDR1 MNHEY and CDR2 SVGAGI come from the germline V gene. This CDR3 is CASSYSGTGLYEQYF. As DNA, the CDR3 is TGTGCCAGCAGTTACTCGGGGACAGGACTCTACGAGCAGTACTTC.

The V and J genes are TRBV27 and TRBJ1-2; possible D gene TRBD1, 5 bases. This CDR3 spans 16 amino acids. The V end was cut by 5 bases, the J end by 3 bases, with 19 bases between. Germline V CDR1 and CDR2: MNHEY, SMNVEV (reference sequence). CDR3 amino acids: CASSPRTIEEHYGYTF. The CDR3 DNA sequence: TGTGCCAGCAGTCCCCGGACAATTGAAGAACACTATGGCTACACCTTC.

The chain employs TRBV28 and TRBJ2-4; no clear D. CDR3 length equals 16 residues. Trimming shortened V by 2 bases and J by 0 bases, and 11 bases separated the two germline ends. Germline lookup yields CDR1 MDHEN and CDR2 SYDVKM. Here the CDR3 reads CASSLRSGLAKNIQYF. The DNA of the CDR3 is TGTGCCAGCAGTTTAAGGTCAGGATTAGCCAAAAACATTCAGTACTTC.

This sequence joins TRBV28 and TRBJ2-3, with TRBD2 matching 9 bases. The germline V gene encodes CDR1 MDHEN and CDR2 SYDVKM. This CDR3 has 17 residues. V shed 4 bases and J 7 bases; nucleotides not matched to a gene: 15. CDR3 in DNA: TGTGCCAGCAGTTCCCTCCGGAGTAGCGGGAGTGTTAATACGCAGTATTTT. This encodes CASSSLRSSGSVNTQYF.

This clone has more than one count but fewer than ten. The chain is built from TRBV28 and TRBJ1-2; possibly TRBD1 for D (6 bases). The germline CDR1 and CDR2 sequences are MDHEN and SYDVKM. This CDR3 is built from 15 residues. Trimming removed 6 bases at V and 3 bases at J, with 17 bases between. CDR3 amino acids: CASRQHTGLDYGYTF. The CDR3, as DNA: TGTGCCAGCAGACAACATACAGGGTTAGACTATGGCTACACCTTC.

The V call is TRBV12-3 or TRBV12-4, the J call TRBJ2-1; D remains ambiguous. Trimming stripped 6 bases from V and 8 bases from J, with 8 bases between. The CDR3 contains 11 residues. This chain's CDR3 is CASSGDYEQFF. Written as DNA, the CDR3 is TGTGCCAGCAGCGGAGATTATGAGCAGTTCTTC.